The entry below describes one T cell receptor (beta chain). This sample was taken from a study of OX40 agonist ivuxolimab in advanced cancers. Study details: Antecedent anti-PD-1, anti-PD-L1 or anti-CTLA-4 therapy was permissible, with about 40% having received some.

There are 14 residues in the CDR3. V was pared by 3 bases and J by 6 bases, with 6 bases of the junction left unmatched. The germline CDR1 and CDR2 sequences are MRHNA and SNTAGT. The method was immunoSEQ multiplex PCR; TCRdb's version includes in-frame clones alone and lacks a portion of them. The profile covers almost 65,000 clones, with roughly 83% appearing a single time and less than 0.9% taken by the ten largest. This TCR was recovered from an adult with an advanced solid tumor such as melanoma, head and neck, liver or kidney cancer. Sequences were derived from CD4+ or CD8+ T cells sorted from blood, sampled in a trial of the OX40 agonist ivuxolimab. The V gene is TRBV6-4, the J gene TRBJ1-2, with 8 bases identical to TRBD1. The CDR3 sequence: CASSETGGMDGYTF. The CDR3 bases are TGTGCCAGCAGTGAAACAGGGGGTATGGATGGCTACACCTTC.